Each of the 17 T cell receptor beta chains below was sequenced from the same sample in a study of OX40 agonist ivuxolimab in advanced cancers. Using immunoSEQ multiplex PCR, the repertoire was profiled, and TCRdb retains in-frame clones only, with some absent. The sample holds 70,000 or so clones, approximately 90% seen once. The sample in question was CD4+ or CD8+ T cells sorted from blood, obtained in a trial of the OX40 agonist ivuxolimab. These receptors were taken from an adult with an advanced solid tumor such as melanoma, head and neck, liver or kidney cancer.

V gene TRBV15 combines with J gene TRBJ2-5, with TRBD2 matching 10 bases. Germline V CDR1 and CDR2: LNHNV, YYDKDF (reference sequence). CDR3 length: 15 amino acids. V trimming: 6 bases; J trimming: 4 bases; junction bases outside the gene matches: 8. The CDR3 reads CATSNGTSEGETQYF. The DNA for the CDR3 is TGTGCCACCAGTAATGGGACTAGCGAGGGAGAGACCCAGTACTTC.

The chain recombines TRBV18 with TRBJ2-7, with a tentative D call TRBD1 (5 bases). Trimming took off 0 bases at V and 7 bases at J, with 19 bases between the two ends. The CDR3 sequence is 16 residues long. Looked up from germline, CDR1 is KGHSH and CDR2 is LQKENI. The CDR3 loop is CASSPPGQQWVGEQYF. In nucleotides, the CDR3 is TGTGCCAGCTCACCACCGGGGCAACAGTGGGTTGGAGAGCAGTACTTC. The full variable domain, with the rest looked up from reference TRBV18 and TRBJ2-7, is NAGVMQNPRHLVRRRGQEARLRCSPMKGHSHVYWYRQLPEEGLKFMVYLQKENIIDESGMPKERFSAEFPKEGPSILRIQQVVRGDSAAYFCASSPPGQQWVGEQYFGPGTRLTVT.

The rearrangement joins TRBV9 to TRBJ2-3; no clear D gene. V was cut by 4 bases and J by 2 bases, with 11 bases left in between. In germline, CDR1 is SGDLS, CDR2 YYNGEE. The CDR3 sequence is 14 residues long. This CDR3 is CASSSRSFTDTQYF. CDR3 in DNA: TGTGCCAGCAGCTCCCGGTCGTTCACAGATACGCAGTATTTT.

This sequence joins TRBV18 and TRBJ1-5; D might be TRBD1 (5 bases). Germline V gene data show CDR1 as KGHSH and CDR2 as LQKENI. V gave up 2 bases and J gave up 5 bases, with 7 bases separating them. The CDR3 runs 13 residues. The CDR3 DNA follows: TGTGCCAGCTCACCAATGGGGGATCAGCCCCAGCATTTT. Its translation is CASSPMGDQPQHF.

The V gene is TRBV7-8, the J gene TRBJ2-3; D is uncertain. Germline CDR1 SGHVS, CDR2 FQNEAQ. Trimming pared 2 bases from V and 1 base from J, leaving 13 bases between. This CDR3 is 16 amino acids long. The CDR3 protein is CASSLSQARGTDTQYF. The DNA for the CDR3 is TGTGCCAGCAGCTTAAGTCAAGCAAGGGGCACAGATACGCAGTATTTT.

V usage is TRBV4-1 and J usage is TRBJ2-4, with unresolved D. The CDR3 runs to 15 residues. Germline assignment: CDR1 MGHRA and CDR2 YSYEKL. V was cut by 4 bases and J by 0 bases, with 10 bases left in between. CDR3 amino acids: CASSPPDLAKNIQYF. The CDR3 DNA reads TGCGCCAGCAGCCCCCCAGACCTAGCCAAAAACATTCAGTACTTC.

The chain carries TRBV5-1 and TRBJ2-2, with 7 bases that match TRBD1. J gave up 2 bases and V 6 bases, and 4 bases lay outside the gene matches. The CDR3 covers 14 residues. Germline assignment: CDR1 SGHRS and CDR2 YFSETQ. In DNA form, the CDR3 reads TGCGCCAGCACCCGGACAGGTAACACCGGGGAGCTGTTTTTT. It encodes CASTRTGNTGELFF.

Here the CDR3 reads CASSRGQGVGETQYF. CDR3 bases: TGTGCCAGTAGTAGGGGACAGGGGGTGGGAGAGACCCAGTACTTC. This chain uses TRBV19 with TRBJ2-5; 11 bases align to TRBD1. The CDR3 is 15 residues long. V shed 4 bases, J shed 4 bases, and the junction held 5 bases outside the gene matches. Germline loops: CDR1 LNHDA, CDR2 SQIVND (reference sequence).

DNA for the CDR3: TGTGCCAGCACCCCCTCGGAGGGGCTTAAATCTGAAGCTTTCTTT. The encoded protein is CASTPSEGLKSEAFF. The chain joins TRBV28 to TRBJ1-1; perhaps TRBD1 as D (5 bases). The germline V and J ends were trimmed by 7 bases and 6 bases, with 21 bases remaining between them. This CDR3 spans 15 amino acids. Germline V gene data show CDR1 as MDHEN and CDR2 as SYDVKM. Looking up the rest from reference TRBV28 and TRBJ1-1 gives the full variable domain: DVKVTQSSRYLVKRTGEKVFLECVQDMDHENMFWYRQDPGLGLRLIYFSYDVKMKEKGDIPEGYSVSREKKERFSLILESASTNQTSMYLCASTPSEGLKSEAFFGQGTRLTVV.

This rearrangement joins TRBV10-2 to TRBJ2-2; D perhaps matches TRBD1 (5 bases). The germline V and J ends were trimmed by 0 bases and 3 bases, with 8 bases remaining between them. The length of the CDR3 is 15 residues. Germline V gene data show CDR1 as WSHSY and CDR2 as SAAADI. DNA of the CDR3: TGCGCCAGCAGTGAGTCGGTCAGGGACACCGGGGAGCTGTTTTTT. Amino acid sequence: CASSESVRDTGELFF.

This chain uses TRBV7-2 with TRBJ2-7, with 13 bases aligning to TRBD2. Trimming at V came to 6 bases and at J to 2 bases, leaving 10 bases not matched to a gene. CDR1 is SGHTA and CDR2 is FQGNSA in the germline V gene. The CDR3 has 17 residues. The chain's CDR3 is CASRPGQGLAGTYEQYF. Written as DNA, the CDR3 is TGTGCCAGCAGACCGGGTCAGGGACTAGCGGGAACCTACGAGCAGTACTTC.

This chain uses TRBV6-5 with TRBJ1-3; D gene uncertain. The CDR3 consists of 15 residues. Trimming removed 6 bases from V and 5 bases from J, with 17 bases in between. Germline-derived CDR1 and CDR2 are MNHEY and SVGAGI. The CDR3 region has the DNA TGTGCCAGCAGCAGCGTTGGGGAAGGAAGAAACACCATATATTTT. Translated: CASSSVGEGRNTIYF.

This sequence joins TRBV2 and TRBJ1-1; TRBD1 might be the D (5 bases). The germline CDR1 and CDR2 sequences are SNHLY and FYNNEI. The CDR3 is 14 amino acids. The germline V and J ends were trimmed by 4 bases and 4 bases, with 13 bases remaining between them. DNA for the CDR3: TGTGCCAGCAGTGTCTGGGCAGGGAGCACTGAAGCTTTCTTT. It is translated as CASSVWAGSTEAFF.

The chain carries TRBV7-8 and TRBJ1-4; D is unclear. From germline, CDR1 is SGHVS and CDR2 FQNEAQ. The length of the CDR3 is 14 residues. The V end lost 1 base, the J end lost 4 bases, and 7 bases lay between the germline ends. CDR3 bases: TGTGCCAGCAGCTTAGTCTCCCATAATGAAAAACTGTTTTTT. This gives the protein CASSLVSHNEKLFF.

V gene TRBV6-1 combines with J gene TRBJ2-1; 12 bases align to TRBD2. Germline V CDR1 and CDR2: MNHNS, SASEGT. This CDR3 contains 14 residues. J gave up 13 bases and V 3 bases, and 7 bases lay outside the gene matches. The CDR3 DNA reads as TGTGCCAGCAGTGATTTTCTAGCGGGAGGGCCACAGTTCTTC. This gives the protein CASSDFLAGGPQFF.

This rearrangement joins TRBV5-6 to TRBJ2-4; 8 nucleotides align to TRBD1. Germline V gene data show CDR1 as SGHDT and CDR2 as YYEEEE. Losses at the gene ends were 3 bases for V and 6 bases for J; bases not matched to a gene: 2. The CDR3 spans 13 residues. CDR3 nucleotides: TGTGCCAGCAGCTGGGGACAGGTAAACATTCAGTACTTC. It codes for CASSWGQVNIQYF.

V gene TRBV7-9 combines with J gene TRBJ2-1; 10 positions match TRBD1. This CDR3 is built from 16 residues. The J segment lost 4 bases and the V segment lost 5 bases, leaving 8 bases of the junction unmatched. The germline V gene has CDR1 SEHNR and CDR2 FQNEAQ (reference sequence). The CDR3 sequence: CASSKSGTGEYNEQFF. For the CDR3, the DNA is TGTGCCAGCAGCAAATCCGGGACAGGGGAGTACAATGAGCAGTTCTTC.